The 16 T cell receptor beta chains given below trace back to one sample, sequenced in a study of blood T cells in healthy people across ages. Then a second PCR, running roughly 6 to 11 cycles, was carried out with a sample-barcoded 5' primer and a J-beta primer mix. TCRdb reprocessed the 5' RACE reads via MiXCR and lists one record per CDR3 protein. The data show about 1.7 million distinct CDR3 sequences, roughly 30% seen once. The source material was blood. Receptor source: a woman aged 25 to 39 in good health.

CDR3 nucleotide sequence: TGTGCCAGCAGTTTGTGGTCGAGCTCTGGGGCCAACGTCCTGACTTTC. Protein product: CASSLWSSSGANVLTF. The gene calls are TRBV28 and TRBJ2-6; the D is unclear. Trimming took 3 bases from V and 0 from J, leaving 9 bases between them. The CDR3 is 16 residues long. Germline CDR1 reads MDHEN; CDR2 reads SYDVKM.

Here the CDR3 DNA reads TGCGCCAGCAGCTCAACACACTCCTACGAGCAGTACTTC. As protein: CASSSTHSYEQYF. The chain has TRBV5-1 and TRBJ2-7; D remains unclear. With 3 bases removed from V and 0 bases from J, the gap between germline ends came to 7 bases. The CDR3 runs 13 residues. CDR1 is SGHRS and CDR2 is YFSETQ in the germline V gene.

This clonotype was seen a handful of times. V is TRBV12-3 or TRBV12-4 and J is TRBJ1-5; no clear D gene. Trimming cost V 5 bases and J 6 bases, with 11 bases left between them. CDR3 length equals 13 residues. The CDR3 reads CASSLTRFQPQHF. In DNA, the CDR3 is TGTGCCAGCAGTCTCACCCGGTTTCAGCCCCAGCATTTT.

On this clonotype: Its ends do not fully match the called genes, so a read error is possible. The gene calls are TRBV27 and TRBJ2-5, with D uncertain. The end of the DNA is better explained by TRBJ2-7, so the J call may be wrong. CDR3 length: 17 amino acids. Germline CDR1 and CDR2: MNHEY and SMNVEV (reference sequence). The DNA for the CDR3 is TGTGCCTGCAGTTTCGGGCACCCCAAAACCCTCCTCTACGAGCAGTACTTC. It yields the protein CACSFGHPKTLLYEQYF.

In this sample, this clonotype turned up a few times. The chain is built from TRBV20-1 and TRBJ2-5; a weak D match, TRBD2 (5 bases). Germline V gene lookup returns CDR1 DFQATT and CDR2 SNEGSKA (reference sequence). The length of the CDR3 is 12 residues. Trimming took off 6 bases at V and 2 bases at J, with 10 bases between the two ends. The DNA of the CDR3 is TGCAGTGCAAGAAGCGGTCAAGAGACCCAGTACTTC. Translated, it gives CSARSGQETQYF.

V is TRBV12-5 and J is TRBJ2-1; D might be TRBD2 (5 bases). This CDR3 is built from 15 residues. Germline V gives CDR1 LGHNT, CDR2 FRNRAP. V was clipped by 5 bases and J by 8 bases, with 19 bases between them. CDR3 sequence reads: CASGPEAQVMDEQFF. The DNA for the CDR3 is TGTGCTAGTGGTCCGGAGGCCCAGGTGATGGATGAGCAGTTCTTC.

This clonotype was detected only a few times. The DNA of the CDR3 is TGTGCCAGCAGTTCTTCTCAGGGGGGGATGGACGAGCAGTACTTC. Translating gives CASSSSQGGMDEQYF. The chain links TRBV12-3 or TRBV12-4 to TRBJ2-7, with D possibly being TRBD1 or TRBD2 (7 bases each). V lost 4 bases, J lost 5 bases, and 18 bases lay in between. The CDR3 sequence is 15 residues long.

V usage is TRBV19 and J usage is TRBJ2-1; no firm D call. The CDR3 consists of 14 residues. The germline V and J ends were trimmed by 4 bases and 13 bases, with 20 bases remaining between them. Germline V gene data show CDR1 as LNHDA and CDR2 as SQIVND (reference sequence). The CDR3 region has the DNA TGTGCCAGTAGTAGATCAGGAGACCGTATAACTCAGTTCTTC. Residues: CASSRSGDRITQFF.

This clonotype was picked up a small number of times. This sequence joins TRBV27 and TRBJ2-7, with D possibly matching TRBD2 (5 bases). The CDR3 runs to 14 residues. The V end was cut by 1 base, the J end by 7 bases, with 14 bases between. CDR1 and CDR2 (germline): MNHEY, SMNVEV (reference sequence). The chain's CDR3 is CASSLYQLSGEQYF. The DNA of the CDR3 is TGTGCCAGCAGTTTATATCAGCTGTCGGGGGAGCAGTACTTC.

This clonotype has ten or more counts. The chain is built from TRBV4-2 and TRBJ2-7; D is perhaps TRBD1 (5 bases). CDR1 and CDR2 (germline): LGHNA, YNFKEQ. With 1 base removed from V and 2 bases from J, the gap between germline ends came to 12 bases. The CDR3 consists of 15 residues. DNA for the CDR3: TGTGCCAGCAGCCAAGGGGGCCTGGGAACCTACGAGCAGTACTTC. Translating gives CASSQGGLGTYEQYF.

This clonotype appeared a few times. The chain is built from TRBV29-1 and TRBJ2-1, with a weak D call TRBD1 (6 bases). Germline CDR1 reads SQVTM; CDR2 reads ANQGSEA. V was pared by 0 bases and J by 8 bases, with 11 bases between. CDR3 length: 13 amino acids. The CDR3 is CSVEDHRVHEQFF. CDR3 nucleotide sequence: TGCAGCGTTGAAGATCACAGGGTCCATGAGCAGTTCTTC.

This clonotype was counted ten times or more. The chain recombines TRBV12-3 or TRBV12-4 with TRBJ2-3; no firm D call. V was cut by 6 bases and J by 6 bases, with 7 bases left in between. CDR3 length: 11 amino acids. This chain's CDR3 is CASRSGDTQYF. CDR3 DNA: TGTGCCAGCAGGTCTGGGGATACGCAGTATTTT.

Concerning this clonotype: One end of the junction fails to match germline, which may point to a read error. The rearrangement uses TRBV3-1 and TRBJ2-5; either TRBD1 or TRBD2 may fit D (6 bases each). The J call may be incorrect, as the DNA end agrees better with TRBJ2-1. This CDR3 is 13 amino acids long. Germline V gene lookup returns CDR1 LGHDT and CDR2 YNNKEL (reference sequence). CDR3 nucleotides: TGTGCCAGCAGTCAAGAGGGGGGAGAGACCCAGTTCTTC. Its translation is CASSQEGGETQFF.

The rearrangement uses TRBV7-8 and TRBJ2-5; unclear D gene. The CDR3 runs to 12 residues. Germline assignment: CDR1 SGHVS and CDR2 FQNEAQ. With 3 bases removed from V and 7 bases from J, the gap between germline ends came to 9 bases. This CDR3 reads CASSFRKGTQYF. CDR3 bases: TGTGCCAGCAGCTTCCGGAAAGGGACCCAGTACTTC.

The table lists this clonotype with a few counts. This sequence joins TRBV7-2 and TRBJ1-5; a weak D match, TRBD1 (6 bases). Deletions cut 1 base from V and 0 bases from J, with 13 bases between. There are 17 residues in the CDR3. The germline CDR1 and CDR2 sequences are SGHTA and FQGNSA. This chain's CDR3 is CASSLVGGPLSNQPQHF. CDR3 coding DNA: TGTGCCAGCAGCTTAGTAGGGGGGCCCCTTAGCAATCAGCCCCAGCATTTT.

This clonotype was detected only once. Mismatch with germline at one junction end may stem from a read error. J is TRBJ1-4 and V is TRBV5-6, with D unresolved. This CDR3 comprises 15 residues. Looked up from germline, CDR1 is SGHDT and CDR2 is YYEEEE. In DNA form, the CDR3 reads TGTACCAGCAGCTCCAGAGGGACAACTAATGAAAAACTGTTTTTT. This codes for CTSSSRGTTNEKLFF.